This TCR beta chain was retrieved from a study of blood T cell repertoires in COVID-19. Study as a whole: From the United States, Italy and Spain came samples of acute and convalescent COVID-19.

The data were produced by immunoSEQ multiplex PCR, yet TCRdb's version contains in-frame clones alone and is incomplete. The sample lists 150,000 to 200,000 clones; 82% were seen once. The ends lost 3 bases at V and 10 bases at J; junction bases unmatched: 13. This CDR3 contains 16 residues. The TCR comes from a woman aged 55-69 years with COVID-19, enrolled during active disease. The J gene is TRBJ1-2, the V gene TRBV5-3, with TRBD1 matching 12 bases. TRBV5-3 is reported as an ORF; its role is uncertain. Sequenced sample: peripheral blood. The CDR3: CARSSPGQGARENYTF. In nucleotides, the CDR3 is TGTGCCAGAAGCTCCCCGGGACAGGGGGCGCGGGAAAACTACACCTTC.